One and the same sample provided the 17 T cell receptor beta chains below, sequenced in a study of blood T cell repertoires in COVID-19. Measured with immunoSEQ multiplex PCR; TCRdb has only the in-frame clones, and not every one. The sample includes 150,000 or so clones, 81% seen only once; the top ten take approximately 5.6%. Sequencing was carried out using PBMCs or T cells enriched from blood (not recorded which). The receptors shown here come from a woman aged 40 to 50 with acute COVID-19.

This clone was observed a handful of times. The rearrangement uses TRBV9 and TRBJ1-5, with D unclear. V shed 4 bases and J shed 0 bases, with 8 bases lying between them. Germline V gene sequence: CDR1 SGDLS, CDR2 YYNGEE. This CDR3 has 14 amino acids. The CDR3 sequence: CASSPGSSNQPQHF. CDR3 coding DNA: TGTGCCAGCAGCCCCGGGTCTAGCAATCAGCCCCAGCATTTT.

The chain recombines TRBV29-1 with TRBJ1-1; D unresolved. V lost 5 bases to trimming and J lost 0 bases, with 7 bases between them. Germline V gene data show CDR1 as SQVTM and CDR2 as ANQGSEA. This CDR3 is built from 12 residues. The DNA for the CDR3 is TGCAGCGTTTCAGTGATGAACACTGAAGCTTTCTTT. Translated: CSVSVMNTEAFF.

The V call is TRBV11-3, the J call TRBJ2-1; D might be TRBD2 (6 bases). This CDR3 contains 17 residues. Germline loops: CDR1 SGHNT, CDR2 YENEEA. The V gene lost 5 bases and the J gene lost 0 bases, with 17 bases spanning the gap. CDR3 loop: CASSAISSVISYNEQFF. CDR3 nucleotide sequence: TGTGCCAGCAGCGCAATATCTAGCGTCATCTCCTACAATGAGCAGTTCTTC. The complete variable domain, with remaining parts taken from reference TRBV11-3 and TRBJ2-1, reads EAGVVQSPRYKIIEKKQPVAFWCNPISGHNTLYWYLQNLGQGPELLIRYENEEAVDDSQLPKDRFSAERLKGVDSTLKIQPAELGDSAVYLCASSAISSVISYNEQFFGPGTRLTVL.

The V gene is TRBV5-6, the J gene TRBJ1-2, with D maybe TRBD1 (5 bases). From germline, CDR1 is SGHDT and CDR2 YYEEEE. The CDR3 has 13 amino acids. Deletions cut 2 bases from V and 10 bases from J, with 15 bases between. CDR3 sequence (DNA): TGTGCCAGCAGCTTCGACAGCAGTCGATACTACACCTTC. This translates into CASSFDSSRYYTF. Combining the CDR3 with reference TRBV5-6 and TRBJ1-2 gives the whole variable domain DAGVTQSPTHLIKTRGQQVTLRCSPKSGHDTVSWYQQALGQGPQFIFQYYEEEERQRGNFPDRFSGHQFPNYSSELNVNALLLGDSALYLCASSFDSSRYYTFGSGTRLTVV.

The genes are TRBV2 and TRBJ2-2; TRBD1 might be the D (5 bases). The V end lost 4 bases, the J end lost 4 bases, and 13 bases lay between the germline ends. Germline CDR1 reads SNHLY; CDR2 reads FYNNEI. This CDR3 has 15 amino acids. The CDR3, as DNA: TGTGCCAGCAGTGCCGCGCAGGGTAGCACCGGGGAGCTGTTTTTT. Residues: CASSAAQGSTGELFF.

J is TRBJ2-1 and V is TRBV7-8, with TRBD2 matching 8 bases. In germline, CDR1 is SGHVS, CDR2 FQNEAQ. V gave up 4 bases and J gave up 4 bases; unmatched junction bases: 6. This CDR3 has 15 residues. The CDR3 DNA reads TGTGCCAGCAGCTCCACTAGCGGCGGGTACAATGAGCAGTTCTTC. As protein: CASSSTSGGYNEQFF.

The gene calls are TRBV4-2 and TRBJ2-2, with a weak D call TRBD1 (6 bases). Trimming took 0 bases from V and 2 from J, leaving 7 bases between them. The CDR3 loop spans 15 amino acids. Looked up from germline, CDR1 is LGHNA and CDR2 is YNFKEQ. The chain's CDR3 is CASSQEGGNTGELFF. As DNA, the CDR3 is TGTGCCAGCAGCCAAGAAGGGGGTAACACCGGGGAGCTGTTTTTT.

This chain links TRBV6-4 with TRBJ2-1; no definite D call. The V gene's germline CDR1 is MRHNA and CDR2 SNTAGT. Trimming stripped 0 bases from V and 0 bases from J, with 3 bases between. The CDR3 sequence is 14 residues long. The CDR3 reads CASSDSSSYNEQFF. The CDR3 nucleotides read TGTGCCAGCAGTGACTCTAGCTCCTACAATGAGCAGTTCTTC.

The chain couples TRBV27 to TRBJ1-2, with TRBD1 identical over 9 bases. This CDR3 has 15 residues. The germline gives CDR1 MNHEY, CDR2 SMNVEV (reference sequence). The V and J ends lost 6 bases and 5 bases, in that order; junction bases with no gene match: 10. The CDR3 reads CASRSNQGQGYGYTF. In nucleotides, the CDR3 is TGTGCCAGCAGATCTAACCAGGGACAGGGATATGGCTACACCTTC.

This clone was counted a single time. The chain uses TRBV30 and TRBJ1-6, with D perhaps matching TRBD1 (5 bases). This CDR3 has 11 residues. Germline CDR1 reads GTSNPN; CDR2 reads SVGIG (reference sequence). V lost 7 bases, J lost 10 bases, and 11 bases lay in between. DNA of the CDR3: TGTGCCTACGACAGAGCGTCACCCCTCCACTTT. Translating gives CAYDRASPLHF.

This rearrangement joins TRBV7-2 to TRBJ1-1; D gene unclear. This CDR3 spans 16 amino acids. Germline CDR1 SGHTA, CDR2 FQGNSA. Trimming cost V 5 bases and J 1 base, with 17 bases left between them. The CDR3 DNA reads as TGTGCCAGCAGCCTCTCTGGGAGCCTACCGAACACTGAAGCTTTCTTT. This gives the protein CASSLSGSLPNTEAFF.

This clone was seen a single time. The V and J genes are TRBV4-1 and TRBJ2-2; 7 bases agree with TRBD2. The CDR3 contains 16 residues. The germline V gene encodes CDR1 MGHRA and CDR2 YSYEKL. Unmatched junction bases numbered 11, after V lost 0 bases and J lost 10 bases. DNA of the CDR3: TGCGCCAGCAGCCAAGAAGTGGGGGTGAGCGGGGCGGAGCTGTTTTTT. It encodes CASSQEVGVSGAELFF.

The V call is TRBV27, the J call TRBJ2-3, with 9 bases aligning to TRBD2. This CDR3 has 15 amino acids. The germline CDR1 and CDR2 sequences are MNHEY and SMNVEV (reference sequence). Trimming took 2 bases from V and 4 from J; bases not matched to a gene: 4. The CDR3 coding sequence is TGTGCCAGCAGTTTAATGGCGGGAGGGGCAGATACGCAGTATTTT. Its protein is CASSLMAGGADTQYF.

The gene calls are TRBV28 and TRBJ1-5, with a tentative D call TRBD1 (6 bases). Per the germline V gene, CDR1 is MDHEN and CDR2 is SYDVKM. This CDR3 is built from 15 residues. V was trimmed by 3 bases and J by 4 bases, leaving 13 bases between them. The CDR3 DNA sequence: TGTGCCAGCAGTTTTCCGACAGGCCAAAATCAGCCCCAGCATTTT. As protein: CASSFPTGQNQPQHF.

This chain joins TRBV20-1 and TRBJ1-2; D is ambiguous. The CDR3 loop spans 10 amino acids. V dropped 5 bases and J dropped 8 bases, with 9 bases sitting between them. Germline V lookup: CDR1 DFQATT, CDR2 SNEGSKA (reference sequence). The CDR3 protein is CSAPDAGYTF. In DNA, the CDR3 is TGCAGTGCTCCCGATGCGGGCTACACCTTC.

The rearrangement links TRBV6-1 to TRBJ2-3; 9 bases line up with TRBD1. Per germline, CDR1 MNHNS and CDR2 SASEGT. The CDR3 totals 14 residues. The J segment lost 4 bases and the V segment lost 1 base, leaving 0 bases of the junction unmatched. The CDR3, as DNA: TGTGCCAGCAGTGAAGGGACAGGGGCAGATACGCAGTATTTT. It is translated as CASSEGTGADTQYF.

The rearrangement links TRBV27 to TRBJ1-6, with 8 bases lining up with TRBD1. The J segment lost 7 bases and the V segment lost 7 bases, leaving 6 bases of the junction unmatched. This CDR3 is built from 14 residues. Germline loops: CDR1 MNHEY, CDR2 SMNVEV (reference sequence). CDR3 in DNA: TGTGCCAGCATGGACAGGGAGCCCAATTCACCCCTCCACTTT. Translating it yields CASMDREPNSPLHF.